In its sample, the clone carrying this T cell receptor beta chain was seen a few times. Its cognate antigen is unknown. With 1 base clipped from V and 5 bases from J, the junction kept 5 bases outside the gene matches. Looked up from germline, CDR1 is MGHRA and CDR2 is YSYEKL. This CDR3 has 14 amino acids. No progression to ophthalmopathy during 18 months of follow-up defined stable disease. Patients aged 18 to 65 had newly diagnosed hyperthyroidism that had lasted under 2 months. The study left out patients who had uncontrolled infection, other autoimmune disease, pregnancy or lactation. The source material, RNA transcripts, was used to amplify TCR beta CDR3 regions. The HTBI primer set was used in a first-round RT-PCR of the TCR CDR3. TCRdb used MiXCR to reprocess the multiplex PCR reads, holding one entry per CDR3 protein. Counted here are some 300,000 distinct CDR3 sequences, around 15% occurring once; the ten biggest clones make up 6.5% to 10%.

These data originate in a study of T cells in Graves' hyperthyroidism and ophthalmopathy. Study-wide points: Using 13 V-J features, a model discriminated ophthalmopathy from stable hyperthyroidism.

The specimen sequenced was blood. This receptor was taken from a woman between 40 and 50 years old with Graves' hyperthyroidism. V and J are TRBV4-1 and TRBJ2-7, with TRBD2 identical over 7 bases. CDR3 DNA sequence: TGCGCCAGCAGCCAAGTCGGGCGGGAGAACGAGCAGTACTTC. Protein sequence: CASSQVGRENEQYF.